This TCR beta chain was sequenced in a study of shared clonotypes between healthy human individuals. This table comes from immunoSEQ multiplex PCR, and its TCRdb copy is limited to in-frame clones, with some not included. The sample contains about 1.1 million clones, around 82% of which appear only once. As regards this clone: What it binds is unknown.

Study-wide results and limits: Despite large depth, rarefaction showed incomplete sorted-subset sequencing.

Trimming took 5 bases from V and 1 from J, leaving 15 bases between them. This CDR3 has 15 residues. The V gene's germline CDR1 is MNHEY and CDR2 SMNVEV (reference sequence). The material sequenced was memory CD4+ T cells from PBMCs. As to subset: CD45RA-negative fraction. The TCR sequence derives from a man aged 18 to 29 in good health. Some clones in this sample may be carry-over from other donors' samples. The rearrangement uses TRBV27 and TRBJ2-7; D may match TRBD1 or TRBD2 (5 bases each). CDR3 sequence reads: CASSPLGTGSYEQYF. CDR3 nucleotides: TGTGCCAGCAGTCCCTTAGGGACGGGGTCCTACGAGCAGTACTTC.